This T cell receptor (beta chain) originates from a study of blood T cell repertoires in COVID-19. Only in-frame clones appear in the TCRdb table, and some are missing; sequencing was by immunoSEQ multiplex PCR. This table has about 150,000 clones, around 77% appearing once. Germline values: CDR1 SGHTA, CDR2 FQGNSA. The CDR3 has 14 amino acids. V gave up 7 bases and J gave up 0 bases, with 13 bases separating them. The clonotype comes from a man aged 45-65 years with active or convalescent COVID-19. Sequencing was carried out using peripheral blood. The chain has TRBV7-2 and TRBJ2-7; no reliable D call. In nucleotides, the CDR3 is TGTGCCAGCACCCAGCCAGGCAGCTCCTACGAGCAGTACTTC. Encoded protein: CASTQPGSSYEQYF.